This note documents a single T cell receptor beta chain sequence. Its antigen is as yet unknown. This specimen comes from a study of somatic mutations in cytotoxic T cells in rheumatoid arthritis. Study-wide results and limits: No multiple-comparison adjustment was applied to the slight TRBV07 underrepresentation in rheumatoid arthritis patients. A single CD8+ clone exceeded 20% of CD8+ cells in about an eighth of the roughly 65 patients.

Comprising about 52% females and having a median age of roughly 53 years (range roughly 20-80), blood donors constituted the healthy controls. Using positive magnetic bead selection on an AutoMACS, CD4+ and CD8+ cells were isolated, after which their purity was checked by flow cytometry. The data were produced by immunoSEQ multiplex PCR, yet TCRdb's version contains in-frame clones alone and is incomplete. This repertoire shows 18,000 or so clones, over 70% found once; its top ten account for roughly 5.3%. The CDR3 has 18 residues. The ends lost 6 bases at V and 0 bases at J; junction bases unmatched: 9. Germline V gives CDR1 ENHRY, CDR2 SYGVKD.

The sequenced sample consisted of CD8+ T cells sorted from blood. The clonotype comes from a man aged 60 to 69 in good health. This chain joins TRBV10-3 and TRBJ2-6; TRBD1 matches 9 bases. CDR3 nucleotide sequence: TGTGCCATCAGCTACCGGGACAGGGCATCCTCTGGGGCCAACGTCCTGACTTTC. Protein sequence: CAISYRDRASSGANVLTF.